This T cell receptor beta chain emerged from a study of blood T cell repertoires in COVID-19. For the study at large: PBMCs, B-cell-depleted T cells, or T cells were the source of the cDNA or gDNA that made up the material.

Per germline, CDR1 MDHEN and CDR2 SYDVKM. This CDR3 is built from 15 residues. J was trimmed by 5 bases and V by 5 bases; bases with no gene match: 10. Original data processing: The authors estimated nucleated cell counts from reference gene primer amplification. Profiled with immunoSEQ multiplex PCR; TCRdb holds only in-frame clones, not every one. The V and J calls and clone size come from that table; D and trimming were worked out from the DNA. The sample shows tens of thousands of clones, around 86% of them seen only once. The sample was peripheral blood. The TCR originated in a man in his fifties with active or convalescent COVID-19. The V and J genes are TRBV28 and TRBJ2-7; 9 nucleotides agree with TRBD2. The CDR3 bases are TGTGCCAGCAGTGGGCGGGTAGCGGGAGTTAACGAGCAGTACTTC. Its protein is CASSGRVAGVNEQYF. The whole variable domain, filled in from reference TRBV28 and TRBJ2-7, reads DVKVTQSSRYLVKRTGEKVFLECVQDMDHENMFWYRQDPGLGLRLIYFSYDVKMKEKGDIPEGYSVSREKKERFSLILESASTNQTSMYLCASSGRVAGVNEQYFGPGTRLTVT.